A single sample is the source of the 5 T cell receptor beta chains below, sequenced in a study of T cell changes during pregnancy in multiple sclerosis. TCRdb keeps only in-frame clones here, not all; method: immunoSEQ multiplex PCR. The table lists nearly 80,000 clones, approximately 92% of them singletons, with around 0.22% in the top ten. Material: CD4+ T cells from peripheral blood mononuclear cells, obtained before pregnancy. All receptors come from a female donor with multiple sclerosis, enrolled in a pregnancy study.

This clone was seen once. The chain joins TRBV28 to TRBJ1-1; possibly TRBD1 for D (6 bases). V lost 10 bases and J 4 bases, leaving 22 bases between the germline ends. The CDR3 totals 15 residues. Germline CDR1 MDHEN, CDR2 SYDVKM. The CDR3 here is CATNLRQVQGTEAFF. The DNA of the CDR3 is TGTGCCACCAATCTACGACAGGTCCAGGGCACTGAAGCTTTCTTT.

The chain recombines TRBV19 with TRBJ2-7, with D maybe TRBD2 (6 bases). The CDR3 covers 12 residues. CDR1 and CDR2 (germline): LNHDA, SQIVND (reference sequence). V lost 3 bases, J lost 5 bases, and 8 bases lay in between. The CDR3 DNA follows: TGTGCCAGTAGTATGCGGGGAGACGAGCAGTACTTC. Amino acids: CASSMRGDEQYF.

The CDR3 spells CASSLVGRGGSNEQFF. DNA of the CDR3: TGCGCCAGCAGCTTGGTGGGTCGGGGGGGTTCAAATGAGCAGTTCTTC. The chain couples TRBV5-1 to TRBJ2-1; 8 nucleotides align to TRBD2. Per germline, CDR1 SGHRS and CDR2 YFSETQ. Germline trimming cut 0 bases from V and 7 bases from J; bases unmatched to any gene: 9. This CDR3 contains 16 residues.

CDR3 nucleotide sequence: TGTGCCAGTAGTATTGCCCCCGAGGAGGATCAGCCCCAGCATTTT. Its protein is CASSIAPEEDQPQHF. This rearrangement joins TRBV19 to TRBJ1-5; D is unresolved. Trimming removed 3 bases at V and 5 bases at J, with 14 bases between. The germline CDR1 and CDR2 sequences are LNHDA and SQIVND (reference sequence). The CDR3 runs 15 residues.

The J gene is TRBJ1-4, the V gene TRBV2; 7 bases line up with TRBD1. Germline V gene data show CDR1 as SNHLY and CDR2 as FYNNEI. V shed 5 bases, J shed 8 bases, and the junction held 5 bases outside the gene matches. This CDR3 has 13 amino acids. The DNA of the CDR3 is TGTGCCAGCAGTAGGGACAGCACGGAAAAACTGTTTTTT. The encoded protein is CASSRDSTEKLFF. The variable domain in full, with the rest retrieved from reference TRBV2 and TRBJ1-4, is EPEVTQTPSHQVTQMGQEVILRCVPISNHLYFYWYRQILGQKVEFLVSFYNNEISEKSEIFDDQFSVERPDGSNFTLKIRSTKLEDSAMYFCASSRDSTEKLFFGSGTQLSVL.